A single sample is the source of the 8 T cell receptor beta chains below, sequenced in a study of T cells in Graves' hyperthyroidism and ophthalmopathy. It was RNA transcripts that yielded the amplified TCR beta CDR3 regions. HTBI primers drove first-round RT-PCR of the TCR CDR3. TCRdb itself ran the multiplex PCR reads through MiXCR, one entry per CDR3 protein. This sample yields some 460,000 distinct CDR3 sequences, of which more than 15% are seen a single time; around 7.3% belongs to the top ten. The specimen was blood. The receptors were gathered from a woman between 18 and 30 years old with Graves' hyperthyroidism.

This clonotype appeared many times. J is TRBJ1-2 and V is TRBV7-9; 10 positions agree with TRBD1. V lost 5 bases and J lost 6; bases outside the gene matches: 6. The length of the CDR3 is 14 residues. The germline V gene encodes CDR1 SEHNR and CDR2 FQNEAQ (reference sequence). In DNA form, the CDR3 reads TGTGCCAGCAGCACAAGACAGGGGGCAGATGGCTACACCTTC. Protein sequence: CASSTRQGADGYTF.

This clonotype came up many times. V gene TRBV20-1 combines with J gene TRBJ2-3; 13 bases agree with TRBD2. This CDR3 has 17 residues. Germline loops: CDR1 DFQATT, CDR2 SNEGSKA (reference sequence). After removal of 6 bases from V and 4 bases from J, the junction contained 13 bases not matched to a gene. The CDR3 reads CSAHSVGTSGVADTQYF. The DNA for the CDR3 is TGCAGTGCCCACAGCGTGGGGACTAGCGGGGTGGCAGATACGCAGTATTTT.

This sequence joins TRBV2 and TRBJ2-1; D is unresolved. V gave up 6 bases and J gave up 6 bases, with 3 bases separating them. The CDR3 has 10 amino acids. CDR1 is SNHLY and CDR2 is FYNNEI in the germline V gene. The CDR3 DNA is TGTGCCAGCAGGTTCAATGAGCAGTTCTTC. It specifies CASRFNEQFF.

This clonotype was seen ten or more times. The chain recombines TRBV6-2 or TRBV6-3 with TRBJ1-5; TRBD1 agrees at 7 bases. Germline V gene lookup returns CDR1 MNHEY and CDR2 SVGEGT. The ends lost 4 bases at V and 4 bases at J; junction bases unmatched: 4. The CDR3 loop spans 14 amino acids. CDR3 nucleotides: TGTGCCAGCAGTTCCACCAGGGGGAATCAGCCCCAGCATTTT. Translation: CASSSTRGNQPQHF.

This clonotype was counted a few times. The genes are TRBV5-1 and TRBJ2-5; D may be TRBD1 or TRBD2 (6 bases each). Per germline, CDR1 SGHRS and CDR2 YFSETQ. V gave up 3 bases and J gave up 5 bases, with 17 bases separating them. The CDR3 length is 15 residues. The CDR3 loop reads CASSSQFVGGETQYF. DNA for the CDR3: TGCGCCAGCAGCTCCCAGTTTGTAGGGGGGGAGACCCAGTACTTC.

This clonotype was found many times. The rearrangement links TRBV12-3 or TRBV12-4 to TRBJ1-3; D might be TRBD1 (5 bases). The V end lost 6 bases, the J end lost 4 bases, and 13 bases lay between the germline ends. This CDR3 has 14 amino acids. Written as DNA, the CDR3 is TGTGCCAGCAGGCCTTCAGGGTTCGGAAACACCATATATTTT. It encodes CASRPSGFGNTIYF.

This clonotype was counted a few times. The chain is built from TRBV9 and TRBJ2-1, with TRBD2 matching 13 bases. The CDR3 is 19 amino acids. With 3 bases clipped from V and 6 bases from J, the junction kept 15 bases outside the gene matches. Germline V gives CDR1 SGDLS, CDR2 YYNGEE. The CDR3 here is CASSAQPGLAGFWPNEQFF. As DNA, the CDR3 is TGTGCCAGCAGCGCCCAACCGGGACTAGCGGGATTTTGGCCCAATGAGCAGTTCTTC.

This clonotype was recorded at least ten times. The chain recombines TRBV3-1 with TRBJ2-2; a weak D match, TRBD1 (5 bases). The CDR3 consists of 16 residues. In germline, CDR1 is LGHDT, CDR2 YNNKEL (reference sequence). V was shortened by 4 bases and J by 0 bases, with 12 bases between the two germline ends. CDR3 in DNA: TGTGCCAGCAGCCCCCTGCAGGGTACGAACACCGGGGAGCTGTTTTTT. Its translation is CASSPLQGTNTGELFF.